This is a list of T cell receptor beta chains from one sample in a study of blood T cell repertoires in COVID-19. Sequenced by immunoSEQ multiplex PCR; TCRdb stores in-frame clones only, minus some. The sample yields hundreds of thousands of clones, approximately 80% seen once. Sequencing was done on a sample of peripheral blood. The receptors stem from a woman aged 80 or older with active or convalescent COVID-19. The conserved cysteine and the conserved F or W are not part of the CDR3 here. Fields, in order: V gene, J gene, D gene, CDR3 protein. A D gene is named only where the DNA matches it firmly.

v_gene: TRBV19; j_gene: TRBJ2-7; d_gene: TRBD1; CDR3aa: ASSIQGQGASEQY
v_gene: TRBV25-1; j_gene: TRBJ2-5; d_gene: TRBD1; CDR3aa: ASTPRGLETQY
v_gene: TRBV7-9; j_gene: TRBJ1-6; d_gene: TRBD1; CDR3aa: ASSLPSRGLNSPLH
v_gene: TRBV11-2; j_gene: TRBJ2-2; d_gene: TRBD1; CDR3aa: ASRVGQGANTGELF
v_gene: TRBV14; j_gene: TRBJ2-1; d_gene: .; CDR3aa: ASSQYLMEQF
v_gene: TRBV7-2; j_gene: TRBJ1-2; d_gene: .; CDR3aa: ASKLQGGYT
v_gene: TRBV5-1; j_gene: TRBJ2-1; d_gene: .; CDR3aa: ASSEAASSYNEQF
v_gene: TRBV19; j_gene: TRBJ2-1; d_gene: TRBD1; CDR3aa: ASSPPGTGGDNEQF
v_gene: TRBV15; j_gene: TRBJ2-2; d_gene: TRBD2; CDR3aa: ATSSGLVMAGELF
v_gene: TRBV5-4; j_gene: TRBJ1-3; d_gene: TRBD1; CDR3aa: ASSPGTGASGNTIY
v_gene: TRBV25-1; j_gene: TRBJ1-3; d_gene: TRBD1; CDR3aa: ASSEYSGRGRGNTIY
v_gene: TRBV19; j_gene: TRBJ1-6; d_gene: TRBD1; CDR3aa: ASSIAQGADSPLH
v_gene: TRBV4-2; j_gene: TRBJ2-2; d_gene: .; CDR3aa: ASSQDGRVSGELF
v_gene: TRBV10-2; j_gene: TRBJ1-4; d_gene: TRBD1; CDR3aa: ASSRPGQGSNEKLF
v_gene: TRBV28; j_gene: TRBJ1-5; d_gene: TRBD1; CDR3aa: ASSFPDRAQPQH
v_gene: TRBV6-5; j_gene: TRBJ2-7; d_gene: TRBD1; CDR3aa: ASSRDRVSYEQY
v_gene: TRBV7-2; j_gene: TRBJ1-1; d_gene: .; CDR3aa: ASSPRGGDTEAF
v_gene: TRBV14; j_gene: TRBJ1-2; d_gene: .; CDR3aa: ASSQGGGYGYT
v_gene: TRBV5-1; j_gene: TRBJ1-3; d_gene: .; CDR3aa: ASSSDISGNTIY
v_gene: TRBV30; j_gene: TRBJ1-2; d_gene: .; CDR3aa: AWSASSTVYYGYT
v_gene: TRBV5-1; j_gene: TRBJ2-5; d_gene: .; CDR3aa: ASSTTTLQTQY
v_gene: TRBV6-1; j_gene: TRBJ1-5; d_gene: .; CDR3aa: ASSEGVGGSSQPQH
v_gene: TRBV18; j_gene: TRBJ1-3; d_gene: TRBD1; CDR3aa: ASSQTGGTGNTIY
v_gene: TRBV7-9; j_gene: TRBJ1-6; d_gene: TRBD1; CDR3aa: ASSLGDSNSPLH
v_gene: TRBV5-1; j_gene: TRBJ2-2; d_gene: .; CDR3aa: ASSSGGLQNTGELF
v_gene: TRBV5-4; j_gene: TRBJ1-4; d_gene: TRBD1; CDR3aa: ASRGGQSNEKLF
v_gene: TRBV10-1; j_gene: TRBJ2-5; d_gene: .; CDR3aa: ASSGSAGETQY
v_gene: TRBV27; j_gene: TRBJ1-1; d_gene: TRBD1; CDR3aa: ASSLWDRGEAF
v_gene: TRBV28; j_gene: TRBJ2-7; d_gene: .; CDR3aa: ASSLFGAGVNYEQY
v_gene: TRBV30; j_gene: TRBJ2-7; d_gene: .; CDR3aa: AWSVGAVYEQY
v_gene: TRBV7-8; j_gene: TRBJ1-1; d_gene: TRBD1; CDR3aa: ASSSDRDGEAF
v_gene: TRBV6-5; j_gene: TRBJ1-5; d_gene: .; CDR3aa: ASRRGRNSNQPQH
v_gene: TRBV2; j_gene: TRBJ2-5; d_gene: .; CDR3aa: ASTQEEETQY
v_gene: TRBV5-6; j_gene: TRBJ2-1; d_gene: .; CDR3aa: ASSFPASLINNEQF
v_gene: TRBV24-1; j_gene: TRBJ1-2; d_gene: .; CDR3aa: ATTPGRGNYGYT
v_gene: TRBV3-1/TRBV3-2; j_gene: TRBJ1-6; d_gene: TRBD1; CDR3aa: ASSQTGTGPGSPLH
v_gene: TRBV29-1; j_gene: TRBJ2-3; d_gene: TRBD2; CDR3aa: SVRGGVTDTQY
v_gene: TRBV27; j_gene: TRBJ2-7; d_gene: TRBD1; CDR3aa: ASSRGTGDSYEQY
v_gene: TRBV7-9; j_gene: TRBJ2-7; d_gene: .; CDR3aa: ASPSPYEQY
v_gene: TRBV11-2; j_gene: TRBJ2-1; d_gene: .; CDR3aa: ASGGDRSYNEQF
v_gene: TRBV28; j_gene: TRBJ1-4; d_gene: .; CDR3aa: ASSLIRINEKLF